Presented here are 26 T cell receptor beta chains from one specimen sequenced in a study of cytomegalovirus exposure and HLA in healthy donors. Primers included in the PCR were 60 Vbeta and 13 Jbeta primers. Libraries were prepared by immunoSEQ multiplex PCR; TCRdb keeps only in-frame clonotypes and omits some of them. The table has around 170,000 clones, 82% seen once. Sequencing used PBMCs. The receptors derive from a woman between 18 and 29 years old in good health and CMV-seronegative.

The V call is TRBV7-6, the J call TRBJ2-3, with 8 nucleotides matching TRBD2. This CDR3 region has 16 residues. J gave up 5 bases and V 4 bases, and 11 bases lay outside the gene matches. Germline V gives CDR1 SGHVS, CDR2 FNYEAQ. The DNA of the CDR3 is TGTGCCAGCAGCTCAGCGGCCGGGAGGGCCAGAGATACGCAGTATTTT. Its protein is CASSSAAGRARDTQYF.

The CDR3 sequence: CASSQVSGSSYNEQFF. The DNA of the CDR3 is TGTGCCAGCAGCCAAGTTTCCGGGAGCTCCTACAATGAGCAGTTCTTC. The chain uses TRBV14 and TRBJ2-1; D might be TRBD2 (6 bases). The germline gives CDR1 SGHDN, CDR2 FVKESK. This CDR3 contains 16 residues. V was shortened by 1 base and J by 0 bases, with 10 bases between the two germline ends.

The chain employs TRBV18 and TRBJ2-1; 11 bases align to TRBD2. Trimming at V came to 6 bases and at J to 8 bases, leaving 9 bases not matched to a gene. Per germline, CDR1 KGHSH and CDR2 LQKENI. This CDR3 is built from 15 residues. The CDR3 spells CASSVTSGRVDEQFF. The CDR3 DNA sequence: TGTGCCAGCTCGGTTACTAGCGGGAGAGTTGATGAGCAGTTCTTC.

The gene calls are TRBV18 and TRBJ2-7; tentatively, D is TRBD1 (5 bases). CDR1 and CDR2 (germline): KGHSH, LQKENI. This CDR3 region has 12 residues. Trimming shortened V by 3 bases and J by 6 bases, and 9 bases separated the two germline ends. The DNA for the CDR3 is TGTGCCAGCTCACCGGCAGGGATCGAGCAGTACTTC. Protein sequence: CASSPAGIEQYF. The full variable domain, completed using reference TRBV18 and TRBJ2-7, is NAGVMQNPRHLVRRRGQEARLRCSPMKGHSHVYWYRQLPEEGLKFMVYLQKENIIDESGMPKERFSAEFPKEGPSILRIQQVVRGDSAAYFCASSPAGIEQYFGPGTRLTVT.

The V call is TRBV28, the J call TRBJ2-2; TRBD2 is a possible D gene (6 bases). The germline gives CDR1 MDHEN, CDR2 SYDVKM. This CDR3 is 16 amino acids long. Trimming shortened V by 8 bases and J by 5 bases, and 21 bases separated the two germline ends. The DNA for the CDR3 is TGTGCCAGCCAAGGAGGGCCGTTAGTCCAAACCGGGGAGCTGTTTTTT. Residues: CASQGGPLVQTGELFF. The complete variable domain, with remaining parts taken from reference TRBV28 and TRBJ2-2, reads DVKVTQSSRYLVKRTGEKVFLECVQDMDHENMFWYRQDPGLGLRLIYFSYDVKMKEKGDIPEGYSVSREKKERFSLILESASTNQTSMYLCASQGGPLVQTGELFFGEGSRLTVL.

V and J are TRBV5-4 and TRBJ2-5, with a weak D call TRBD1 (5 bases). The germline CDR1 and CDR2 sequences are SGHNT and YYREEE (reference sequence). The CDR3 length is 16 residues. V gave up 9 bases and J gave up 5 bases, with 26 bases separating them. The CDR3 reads CATQGEGDLSWETQYF. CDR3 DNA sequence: TGTGCCACCCAAGGGGAAGGGGATCTATCGTGGGAGACCCAGTACTTC.

DNA of the CDR3: TGTGCTAGTGGTTGGATGGACAGGGTCGGTCAGCCCCAGCATTTT. The encoded protein is CASGWMDRVGQPQHF. This rearrangement joins TRBV12-5 to TRBJ1-5; TRBD1 agrees at 8 bases. Per germline, CDR1 LGHNT and CDR2 FRNRAP. The ends lost 4 bases at V and 6 bases at J; junction bases unmatched: 8. This CDR3 comprises 15 residues.

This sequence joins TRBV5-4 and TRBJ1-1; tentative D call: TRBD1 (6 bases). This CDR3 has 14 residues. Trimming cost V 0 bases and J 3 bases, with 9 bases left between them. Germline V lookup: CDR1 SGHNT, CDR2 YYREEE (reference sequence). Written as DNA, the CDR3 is TGTGCCAGCAGCTTGGCAGGGGCGGACACTGAAGCTTTCTTT. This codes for CASSLAGADTEAFF.

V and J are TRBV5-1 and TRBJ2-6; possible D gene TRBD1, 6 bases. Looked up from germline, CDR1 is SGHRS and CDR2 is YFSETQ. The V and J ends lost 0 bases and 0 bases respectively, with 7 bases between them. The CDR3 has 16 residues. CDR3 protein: CASSLGQDSGANVLTF. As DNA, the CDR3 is TGCGCCAGCAGCTTGGGACAGGACTCTGGGGCCAACGTCCTGACTTTC.

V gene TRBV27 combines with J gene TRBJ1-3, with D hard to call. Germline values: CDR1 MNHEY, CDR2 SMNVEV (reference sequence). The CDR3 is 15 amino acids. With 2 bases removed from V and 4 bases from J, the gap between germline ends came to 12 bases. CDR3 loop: CASSLDGAVGNTIYF. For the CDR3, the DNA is TGTGCCAGCAGTTTAGACGGTGCGGTAGGAAACACCATATATTTT.

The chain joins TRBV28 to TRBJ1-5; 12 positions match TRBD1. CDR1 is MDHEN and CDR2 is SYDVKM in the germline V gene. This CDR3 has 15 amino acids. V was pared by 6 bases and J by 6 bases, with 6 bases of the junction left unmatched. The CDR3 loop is CASRTGTGGSQPQHF. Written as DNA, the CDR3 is TGTGCCAGCAGAACCGGGACAGGGGGCAGTCAGCCCCAGCATTTT.

The CDR3 protein is CASSLPGQGRKSEYF. Written as DNA, the CDR3 is TGTGCCAGCAGTTTGCCGGGACAGGGTCGGAAGAGCGAGTACTTC. The chain links TRBV7-8 to TRBJ2-7; 9 nucleotides agree with TRBD1. There are 15 residues in the CDR3. The germline V gene encodes CDR1 SGHVS and CDR2 FQNEAQ. V gave up 6 bases and J gave up 11 bases; unmatched junction bases: 17.

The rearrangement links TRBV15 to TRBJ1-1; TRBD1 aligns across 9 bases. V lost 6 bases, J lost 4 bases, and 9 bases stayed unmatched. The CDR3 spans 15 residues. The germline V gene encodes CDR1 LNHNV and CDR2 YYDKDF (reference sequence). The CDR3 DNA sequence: TGTGCCACCAGGCTAGGGGGACAGGGAATCACTGAAGCTTTCTTT. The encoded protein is CATRLGGQGITEAFF.

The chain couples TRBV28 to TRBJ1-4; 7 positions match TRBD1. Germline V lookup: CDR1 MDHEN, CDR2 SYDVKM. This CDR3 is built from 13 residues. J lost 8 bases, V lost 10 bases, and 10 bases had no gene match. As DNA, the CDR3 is TGTGCCACCAGAGGACAGGTGCGGGAAAAACTGTTTTTT. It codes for CATRGQVREKLFF.

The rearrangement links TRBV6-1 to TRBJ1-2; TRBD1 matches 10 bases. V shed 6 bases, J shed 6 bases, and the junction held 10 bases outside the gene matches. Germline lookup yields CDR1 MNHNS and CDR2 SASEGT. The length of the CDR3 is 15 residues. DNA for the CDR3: TGTGCCAGCAGGCCCGGGACAGGGGATGTAGATGGCTACACCTTC. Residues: CASRPGTGDVDGYTF.

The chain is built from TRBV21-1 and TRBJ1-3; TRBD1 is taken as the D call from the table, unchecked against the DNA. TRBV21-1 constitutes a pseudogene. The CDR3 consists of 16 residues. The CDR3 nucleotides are TGTGCCAGCAGCAAAGGGACAAGGGCCTCTGGAAACACCATATATTTT. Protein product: CASSKGTRASGNTIYF.

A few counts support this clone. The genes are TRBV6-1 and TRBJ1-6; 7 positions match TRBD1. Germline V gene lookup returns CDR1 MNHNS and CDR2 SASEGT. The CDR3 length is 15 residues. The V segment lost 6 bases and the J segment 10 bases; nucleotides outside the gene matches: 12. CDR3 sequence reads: CASRGIQGEKSPLHF. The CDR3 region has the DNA TGTGCCAGCAGAGGAATTCAGGGGGAGAAATCACCCCTCCACTTT.

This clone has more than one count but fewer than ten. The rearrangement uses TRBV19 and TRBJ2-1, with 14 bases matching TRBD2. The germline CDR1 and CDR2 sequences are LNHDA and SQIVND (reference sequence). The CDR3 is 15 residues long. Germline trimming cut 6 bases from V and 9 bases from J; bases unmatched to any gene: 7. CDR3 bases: TGTGCCAGTAGGACGACTAGCGGGGGGGCTGGTGAGCAGTTCTTC. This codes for CASRTTSGGAGEQFF.

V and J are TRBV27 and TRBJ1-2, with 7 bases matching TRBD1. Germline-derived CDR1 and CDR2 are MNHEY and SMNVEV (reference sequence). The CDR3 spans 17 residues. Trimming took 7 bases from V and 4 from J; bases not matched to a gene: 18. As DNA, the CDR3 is TGTGCCAGCACCACCTTTGTCAGGGGGTTATCTTCCTATGGCTACACCTTC. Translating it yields CASTTFVRGLSSYGYTF.

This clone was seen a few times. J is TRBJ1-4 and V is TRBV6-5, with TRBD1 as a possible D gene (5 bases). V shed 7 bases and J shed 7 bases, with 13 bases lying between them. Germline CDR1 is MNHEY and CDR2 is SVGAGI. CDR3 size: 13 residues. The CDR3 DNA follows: TGTGCCAGCACCCCTGGGGGGAGTGAAAAACTGTTTTTT. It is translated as CASTPGGSEKLFF.

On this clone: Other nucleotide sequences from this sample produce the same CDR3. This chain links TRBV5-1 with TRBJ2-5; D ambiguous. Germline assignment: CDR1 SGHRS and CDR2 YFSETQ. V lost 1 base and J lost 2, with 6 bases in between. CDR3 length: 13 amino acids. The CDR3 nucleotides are TGCGCCAGCAGCTTGACACCACAAGAGACCCAGTACTTC. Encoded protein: CASSLTPQETQYF.

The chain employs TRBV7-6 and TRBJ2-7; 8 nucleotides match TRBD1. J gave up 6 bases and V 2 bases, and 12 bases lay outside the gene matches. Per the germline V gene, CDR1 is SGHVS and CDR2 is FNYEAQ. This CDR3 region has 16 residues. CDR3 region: CASSLIGQGLTSEQYF. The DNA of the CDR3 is TGTGCCAGCAGCTTAATCGGACAGGGCCTTACCAGCGAGCAGTACTTC.

Written as DNA, the CDR3 is TGTGCCTGGAGTAGGGCGGGAAACTATGGCTACACCTTC. This encodes CAWSRAGNYGYTF. The chain combines TRBV30 with TRBJ1-2, with unresolved D. Trimming cost V 2 bases and J 2 bases, with 9 bases left between them. The CDR3 is made up of 13 amino acids. CDR1 GTSNPN and CDR2 SVGIG come from the germline V gene (reference sequence).

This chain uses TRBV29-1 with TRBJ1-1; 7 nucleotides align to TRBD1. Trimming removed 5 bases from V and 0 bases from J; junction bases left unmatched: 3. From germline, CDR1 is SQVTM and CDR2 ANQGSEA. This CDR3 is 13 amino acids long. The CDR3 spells CSVTDRMNTEAFF. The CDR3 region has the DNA TGCAGCGTTACGGACAGGATGAACACTGAAGCTTTCTTT.

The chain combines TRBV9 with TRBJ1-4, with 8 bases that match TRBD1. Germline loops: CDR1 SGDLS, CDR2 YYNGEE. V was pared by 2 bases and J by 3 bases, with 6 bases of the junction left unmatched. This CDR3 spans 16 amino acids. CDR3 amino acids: CASSVGPQGANEKLFF. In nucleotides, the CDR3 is TGTGCCAGCAGCGTTGGACCACAGGGGGCTAATGAAAAACTGTTTTTT.

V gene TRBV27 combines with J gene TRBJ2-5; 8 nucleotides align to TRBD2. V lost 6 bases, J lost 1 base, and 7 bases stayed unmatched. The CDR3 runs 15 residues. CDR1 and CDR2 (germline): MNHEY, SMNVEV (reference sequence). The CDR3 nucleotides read TGTGCCAGCAGCCCATCCGGACTAGCCCAAGAGACCCAGTACTTC. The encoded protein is CASSPSGLAQETQYF.